This T cell receptor (beta chain) was sequenced in a study of blood T cell repertoires in COVID-19 (dated by TCRdb to the early 2020s). Broadly, across the study: Collaborator samples came from the United States, Italy and Spain and covered acute and convalescent phases of COVID-19. A freely available public database, intended as a resource for researchers studying the immune response to SARS-CoV-2, is where the repertoires were released. The samples were drawn from two sources: the first 160 participants of the ongoing ImmuneRACE study, and 1,000 to 1,500 subjects contributed by 6 global collaborators. Sample metadata almost always included a de-identified subject ID, COVID-19 status, age in years and sex. Where available, HLA class I and class II types were taken from metadata supplied by the sample provider and were not determined by assay-based typing. The material from the prospective study consisted of cDNA or gDNA derived from T cells, B-cell-depleted T cells, or PBMCs. Subjects who had been exposed to COVID-19, were actively infected with it, or had recovered from it provided the deeply sampled blood TCRbeta repertoires that made up the dataset.

This clone appeared once. Its antigen remains unidentified. The sample holds no much larger clone one base away, and base qualities are not on file. TCRbeta CDR3 regions were amplified from genomic DNA by means of the immunoSEQ Assay, a bias-controlled multiplex PCR. In the authors' own workflow: Within the assay, amplification of reference gene primers was used to estimate how many nucleated cells each sample contained. Sequence reads were collapsed and filtered to measure the absolute abundance of every unique TCRbeta CDR3 rearrangement. For each sample, productive Simpson clonality was calculated as the square root of Simpson's diversity index across productive rearrangements. In its TCRdb copy, this immuneACCESS table keeps in-frame sequences only and misses some clones. Where compared with another copy, unresolved V genes explain less than half of these, and the others have no known cause. That table supplies the V and J calls and clone size; D and trimming were determined from the DNA. This sample is represented by 50,000 or so clones; 65% to 85% of them were singletons. The top ten constitute about 59% of the sample.

Overall study outcomes, separate from this receptor: How much clinical and demographic metadata was included differed by source and by participant, and the metadata was provided uncurated.

Whole blood was collected in K2EDTA tubes by collaborating institutions according to the institutions' own protocols. For TCRbeta analysis, collaborator samples were shipped as frozen whole blood, as isolated PBMCs, or as DNA extracted from either sample type. Here V drops 3 bases and J drops 8 bases, and the junction holds 4 bases not matched to any gene. The germline V gene encodes CDR1 MDHEN and CDR2 SYDVKM. The CDR3 contains 14 residues, cysteine and phenylalanine counted. Left in the record is the CDR3 DNA by itself, 42 bases read in frame from the first base. The source of this sequence is a man in his 70s with acute or convalescent COVID-19. The chain links TRBV28 with TRBJ1-4; 9 central bases correspond to TRBD1. The sequenced sample was peripheral blood. CDR3 loop: CASSLYRGHEKLFF. The bases read TGTGCCAGCAGTTTGTACAGGGGGCACGAAAAACTGTTTTTT.